This TCR beta chain derives from a study of blood T cell repertoires in COVID-19. Across the study: Samples taken during acute and convalescent COVID-19 were collected in the United States, Italy and Spain. In each case, the material was cDNA or gDNA derived from T cells, B-cell-depleted T cells, or PBMCs.

This clone was seen only a few times. How the authors handled the data: Researchers report that nucleated cell counts were estimated from reference gene primer amplification. Produced via immunoSEQ multiplex PCR; TCRdb's table is partial and in-frame only. V and J calls and clone size follow that table, whereas D and trimming were derived from the DNA. The profile shows under 200,000 clones, roughly 84% of them singletons. This CDR3 has 12 amino acids. V lost 3 bases to trimming and J lost 8 bases, with 10 bases between them. Material for sequencing was peripheral blood. The genes are TRBV12-3 or TRBV12-4 and TRBJ1-2, with D maybe TRBD1 (5 bases). The receptor's source is an elderly woman with active or convalescent COVID-19. The CDR3 sequence is CASSFGGLGYTF. CDR3 DNA: TGTGCCAGCAGTTTCGGGGGTTTAGGCTACACCTTC.